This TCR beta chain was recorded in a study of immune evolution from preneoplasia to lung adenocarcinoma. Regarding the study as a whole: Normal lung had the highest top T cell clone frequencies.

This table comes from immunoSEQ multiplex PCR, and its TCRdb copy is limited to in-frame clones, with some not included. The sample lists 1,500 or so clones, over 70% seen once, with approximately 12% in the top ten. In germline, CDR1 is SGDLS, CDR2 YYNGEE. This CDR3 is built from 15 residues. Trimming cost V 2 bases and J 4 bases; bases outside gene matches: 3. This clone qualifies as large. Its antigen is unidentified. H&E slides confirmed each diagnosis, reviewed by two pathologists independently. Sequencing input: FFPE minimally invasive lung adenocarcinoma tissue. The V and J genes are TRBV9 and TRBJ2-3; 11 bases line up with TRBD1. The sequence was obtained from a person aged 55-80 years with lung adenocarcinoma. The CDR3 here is CASSVWGQGADTQYF. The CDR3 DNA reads TGTGCCAGCAGCGTCTGGGGACAGGGGGCAGATACGCAGTATTTT.